Here is one TCR beta chain with its context. The entry originates in a study of control samples from healthy donors and cancer patients. Assay: immunoSEQ multiplex PCR; the TCRdb copy retains only in-frame clones and omits some. Of approximately 150,000 clones listed, under 90% are singletons. This clonotype originated in a man between 50 and 59 years old with head and neck cancer. The specimen sequenced was PBMCs.

CDR3 sequence: CASSQYRGSGNTRYEQYF. The CDR3 DNA reads as TGCGCCAGCAGCCAATATCGGGGTAGCGGGAACACCCGCTACGAGCAGTACTTC. The V and J genes are TRBV4-1 and TRBJ2-7; 8 positions match TRBD2. The junction had 15 bases not matched to a gene; V was cut back by 2 bases and J by 3 bases. Germline V gene lookup returns CDR1 MGHRA and CDR2 YSYEKL. The CDR3 extends over 18 amino acids.